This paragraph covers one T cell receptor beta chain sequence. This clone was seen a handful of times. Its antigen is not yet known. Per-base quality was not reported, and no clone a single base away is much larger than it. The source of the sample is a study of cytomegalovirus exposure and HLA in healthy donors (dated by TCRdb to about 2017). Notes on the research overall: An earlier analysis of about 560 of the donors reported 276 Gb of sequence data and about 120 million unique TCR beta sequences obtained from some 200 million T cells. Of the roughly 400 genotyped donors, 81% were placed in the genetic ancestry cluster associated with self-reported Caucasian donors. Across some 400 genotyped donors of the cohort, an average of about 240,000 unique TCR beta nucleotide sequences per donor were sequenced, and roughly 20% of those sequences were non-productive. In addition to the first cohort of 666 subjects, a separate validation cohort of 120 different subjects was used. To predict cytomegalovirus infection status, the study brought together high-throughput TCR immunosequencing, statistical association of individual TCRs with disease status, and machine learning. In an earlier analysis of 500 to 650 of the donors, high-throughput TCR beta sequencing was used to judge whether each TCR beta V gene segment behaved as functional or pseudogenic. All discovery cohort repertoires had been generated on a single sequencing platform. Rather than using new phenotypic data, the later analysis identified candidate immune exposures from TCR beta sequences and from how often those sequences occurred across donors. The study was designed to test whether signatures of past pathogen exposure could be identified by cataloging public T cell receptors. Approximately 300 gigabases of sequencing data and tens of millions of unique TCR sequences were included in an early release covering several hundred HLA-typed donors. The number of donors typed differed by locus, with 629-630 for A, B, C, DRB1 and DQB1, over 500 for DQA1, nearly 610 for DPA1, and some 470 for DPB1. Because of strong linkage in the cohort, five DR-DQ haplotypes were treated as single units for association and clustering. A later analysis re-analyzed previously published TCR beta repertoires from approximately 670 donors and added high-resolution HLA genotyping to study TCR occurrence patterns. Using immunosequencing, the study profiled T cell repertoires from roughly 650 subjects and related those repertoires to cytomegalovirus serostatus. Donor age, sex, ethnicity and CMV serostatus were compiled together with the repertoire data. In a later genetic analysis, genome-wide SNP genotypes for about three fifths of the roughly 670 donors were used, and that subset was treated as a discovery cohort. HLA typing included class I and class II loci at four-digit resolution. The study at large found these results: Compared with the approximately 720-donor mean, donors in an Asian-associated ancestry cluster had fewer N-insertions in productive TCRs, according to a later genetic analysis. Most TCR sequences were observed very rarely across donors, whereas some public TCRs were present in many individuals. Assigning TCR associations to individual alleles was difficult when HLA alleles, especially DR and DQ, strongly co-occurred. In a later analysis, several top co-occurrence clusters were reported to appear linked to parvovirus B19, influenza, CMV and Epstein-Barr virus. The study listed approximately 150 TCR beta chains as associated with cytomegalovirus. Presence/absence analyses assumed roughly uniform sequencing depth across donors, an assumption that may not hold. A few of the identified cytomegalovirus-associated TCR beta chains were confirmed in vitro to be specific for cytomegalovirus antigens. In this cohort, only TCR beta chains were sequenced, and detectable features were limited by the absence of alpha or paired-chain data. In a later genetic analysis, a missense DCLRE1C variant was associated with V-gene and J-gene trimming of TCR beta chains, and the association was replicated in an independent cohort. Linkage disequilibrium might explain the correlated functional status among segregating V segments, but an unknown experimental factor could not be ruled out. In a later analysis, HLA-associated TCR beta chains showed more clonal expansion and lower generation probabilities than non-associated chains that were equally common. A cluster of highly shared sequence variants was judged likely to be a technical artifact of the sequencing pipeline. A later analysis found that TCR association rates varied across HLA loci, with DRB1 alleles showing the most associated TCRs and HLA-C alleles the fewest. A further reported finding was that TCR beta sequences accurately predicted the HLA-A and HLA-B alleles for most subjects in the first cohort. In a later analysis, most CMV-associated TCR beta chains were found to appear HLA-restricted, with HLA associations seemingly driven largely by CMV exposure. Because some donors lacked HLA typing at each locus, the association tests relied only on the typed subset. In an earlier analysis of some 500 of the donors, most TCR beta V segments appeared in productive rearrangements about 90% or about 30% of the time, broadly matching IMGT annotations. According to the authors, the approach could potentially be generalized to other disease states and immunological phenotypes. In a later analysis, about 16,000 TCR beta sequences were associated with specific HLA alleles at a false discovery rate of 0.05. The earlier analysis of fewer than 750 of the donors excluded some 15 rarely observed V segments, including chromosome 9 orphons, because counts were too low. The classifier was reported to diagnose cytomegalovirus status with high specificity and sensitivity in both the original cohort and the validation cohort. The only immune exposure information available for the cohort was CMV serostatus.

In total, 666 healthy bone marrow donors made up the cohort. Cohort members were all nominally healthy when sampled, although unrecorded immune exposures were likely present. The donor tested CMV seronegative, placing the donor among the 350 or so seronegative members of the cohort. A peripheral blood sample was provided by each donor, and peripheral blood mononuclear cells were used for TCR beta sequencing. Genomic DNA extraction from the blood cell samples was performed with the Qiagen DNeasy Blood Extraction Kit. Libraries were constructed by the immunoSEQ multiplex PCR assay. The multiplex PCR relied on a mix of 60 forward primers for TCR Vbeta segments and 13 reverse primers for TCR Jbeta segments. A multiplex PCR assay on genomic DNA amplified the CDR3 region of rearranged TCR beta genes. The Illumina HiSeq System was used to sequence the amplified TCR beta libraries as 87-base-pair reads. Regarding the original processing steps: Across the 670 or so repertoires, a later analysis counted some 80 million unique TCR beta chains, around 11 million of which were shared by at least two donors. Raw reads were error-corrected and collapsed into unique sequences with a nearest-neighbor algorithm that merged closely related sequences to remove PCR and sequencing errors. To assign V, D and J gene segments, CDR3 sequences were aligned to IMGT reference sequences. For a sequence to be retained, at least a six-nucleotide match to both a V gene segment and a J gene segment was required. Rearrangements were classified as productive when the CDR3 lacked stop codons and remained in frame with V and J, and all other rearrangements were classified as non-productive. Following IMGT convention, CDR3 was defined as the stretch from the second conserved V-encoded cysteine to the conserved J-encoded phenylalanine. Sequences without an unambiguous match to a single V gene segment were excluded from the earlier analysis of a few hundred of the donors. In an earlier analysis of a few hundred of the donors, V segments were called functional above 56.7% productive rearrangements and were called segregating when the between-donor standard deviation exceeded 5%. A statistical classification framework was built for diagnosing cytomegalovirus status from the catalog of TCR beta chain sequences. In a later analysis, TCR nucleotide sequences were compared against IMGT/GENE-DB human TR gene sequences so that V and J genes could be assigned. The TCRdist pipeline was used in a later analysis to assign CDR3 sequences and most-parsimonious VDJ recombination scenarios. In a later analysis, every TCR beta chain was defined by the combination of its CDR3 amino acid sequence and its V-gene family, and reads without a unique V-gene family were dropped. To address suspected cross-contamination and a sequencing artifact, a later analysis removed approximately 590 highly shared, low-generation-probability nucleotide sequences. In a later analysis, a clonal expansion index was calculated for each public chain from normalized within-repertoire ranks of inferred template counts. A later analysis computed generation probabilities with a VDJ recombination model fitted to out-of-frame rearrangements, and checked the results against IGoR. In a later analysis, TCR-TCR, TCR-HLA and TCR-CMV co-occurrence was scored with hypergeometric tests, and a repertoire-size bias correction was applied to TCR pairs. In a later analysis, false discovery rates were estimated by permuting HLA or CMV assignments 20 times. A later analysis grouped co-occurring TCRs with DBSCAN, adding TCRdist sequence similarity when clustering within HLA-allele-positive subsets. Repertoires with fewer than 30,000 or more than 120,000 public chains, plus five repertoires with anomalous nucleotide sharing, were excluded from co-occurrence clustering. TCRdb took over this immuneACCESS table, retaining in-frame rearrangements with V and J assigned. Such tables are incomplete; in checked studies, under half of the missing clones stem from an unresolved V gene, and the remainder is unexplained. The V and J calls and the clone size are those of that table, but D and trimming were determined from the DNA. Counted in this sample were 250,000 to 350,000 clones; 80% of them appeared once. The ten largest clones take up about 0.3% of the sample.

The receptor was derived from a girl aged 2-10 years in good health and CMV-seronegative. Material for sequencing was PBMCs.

The sequence in DNA is TGTGCCAGTAGTATATCCAGGGGAGCAACTAATGAAAAACTGTTTTTT. Protein translation: CASSISRGATNEKLFF. The chain employs TRBV19 and TRBJ1-4; the D gene is perhaps TRBD1, from 6 matching bases. Trimming takes 2 bases from V and 0 bases from J, and the germline ends sit 10 bases apart. Measured from the cysteine to the phenylalanine, the CDR3 is 16 residues long. Only CDR3 DNA remains: 48 bases, in frame from the first base. CDR1 and CDR2, per the germline V gene (reference sequence), are LNHDA and SQIVND. Extended through the reference TRBV19 and TRBJ1-4 proteins, this CDR3 yields the full variable domain: DGGITQSPKYLFRKEGQNVTLSCEQNLNHDAMYWYRQDPGQGLRLIYYSQIVNDFQKGDIAEGYSVSREKKESFPLTVTSAQKNPTAFYLCASSISRGATNEKLFFGSGTQLSVL.